Listed below are T cell receptor beta chains from one sample, sequenced in a study of cytomegalovirus exposure and HLA in healthy donors. The method was immunoSEQ multiplex PCR; TCRdb's version includes in-frame clones alone and lacks a portion of them. The data hold roughly 160,000 clones, with almost 85% observed a single time. Sequencing was performed on PBMCs. The source of these receptors is a man under 40 in good health and CMV-seronegative. The CDR3 runs from the conserved cysteine through the conserved F or W. The D gene is left open where the match is weak. The size entry is marked missing in some rows and otherwise reads once, few, many or a size class.

abundance	d_gene	j_gene	v_gene	CDR3nt	CDR3aa
NA	TRBD2	TRBJ2-3	TRBV10-2	TGCGCCAGCAGACGGACTAGCGGGGGGTGGGCTAGCACAGATACGCAGTATTTT	CASRRTSGGWASTDTQYF
NA	NA	TRBJ2-1	TRBV4-1	TGCGCCAGCAGCCAATTGCCAGGGGGGTCCTATGAGCAGTTCTTC	CASSQLPGGSYEQFF
NA	TRBD2	TRBJ2-1	TRBV18	TGTGCCAGCTCAACCCCGGGACTAGGGGAAAACAATGAGCAGTTCTTC	CASSTPGLGENNEQFF
few	NA	TRBJ2-3	TRBV27	TGTGCCAGCAGTTTATCTAGCAGGGCAGGCACAGATACGCAGTATTTT	CASSLSSRAGTDTQYF
NA	TRBD1	TRBJ1-4	TRBV12-5	TGTGCTAGTGGTTCCCCGGGACAGATAAATGAAAAACTGTTTTTT	CASGSPGQINEKLFF
NA	NA	TRBJ1-4	TRBV11-2	TGTGCCAGCAGCCGATTCGGACCGACTATAAGTGGGGAACTGTTTTTT	CASSRFGPTISGELFF
once	NA	TRBJ2-7	TRBV5-1	TGCGCCAGCAGCTTGGCCCCGGCTTCACAGGTCCCACTTTGGGAGCAGTACTTC	CASSLAPASQVPLWEQYF
NA	TRBD1	TRBJ1-5	TRBV6-1	TGTGCCAGCGTGTGGGACAGGGGTGATCAGCCCCAGCATTTT	CASVWDRGDQPQHF
NA	NA	TRBJ1-4	TRBV5-6	TGTGCCAGCAGCTTGGAGCGGGGCGCCTGGAATGAAAAACTGTTTTTT	CASSLERGAWNEKLFF
NA	TRBD1	TRBJ1-4	TRBV11-2	TGTGCCAGCAGCTTACGGGACAGCCATCGGGGTGAAAAACTGTTTTTT	CASSLRDSHRGEKLFF
NA	TRBD1	TRBJ2-7	TRBV27	TGTGCCAGCAGGCGAGTATCAGGGGGCGCGTTATACGAGCAGTACTTC	CASRRVSGGALYEQYF
NA	TRBD1	TRBJ1-1	TRBV19	TGTGCCAGTAGTTTTATGACAGGGCTCCCCACTGAAGCTTTCTTT	CASSFMTGLPTEAFF
NA	TRBD2	TRBJ2-1	TRBV30	TGTGCCTGGAGTCTGGGGCTAGCGGGAGGGCCCCAGTTCTTC	CAWSLGLAGGPQFF
few	NA	TRBJ2-7	TRBV7-9	TGTGCCAGCAGCTTATCCTGGGGCAGGGATTCCTACGAGCAGTACTTC	CASSLSWGRDSYEQYF
NA	TRBD1	TRBJ1-2	TRBV15	TGTGCCACCAGCGAACGGGACAGCAGTTTCCTAGGCTACACCTTC	CATSERDSSFLGYTF
NA	NA	TRBJ2-5	TRBV18	TGTGCCAGCTCACCTCCGTACCAAGAGACCCAGTACTTC	CASSPPYQETQYF
NA	NA	TRBJ2-1	TRBV7-2	TGTGCCAGCAGCTTTCAGGGGAATGAGCAGTTCTTC	CASSFQGNEQFF
NA	TRBD1	TRBJ1-5	TRBV11-2	TGTGCCAGCAGCTTAGGGGGACAGGGAGGGCAGCCCCAGCATTTT	CASSLGGQGGQPQHF
NA	TRBD2	TRBJ2-2	TRBV9	TGTGCCAGCACGCGGGGGGGCCGAGTGGTCGGGGAGCTGTTTTTT	CASTRGGRVVGELFF
NA	NA	TRBJ2-1	TRBV5-4	TGTGCCAGCAGCCCACCTGGCACCAGCTCCTACAATGAGCAGTTCTTC	CASSPPGTSSYNEQFF
NA	TRBD2	TRBJ2-3	TRBV9	TGTGCCAGCAGCACGGGAGGGCCCGCTTTTTTGGCAGATACGCAGTATTTT	CASSTGGPAFLADTQYF
NA	TRBD2	TRBJ2-3	TRBV5-1	TGCGCCAGCAGCTTCCAACTAGCGGGGGGTAGCACAGATACGCAGTATTTT	CASSFQLAGGSTDTQYF
NA	NA	TRBJ2-7	TRBV5-1	TGCGCCAGCAGCTTGGGTGGAGACGAGCAGTACTTC	CASSLGGDEQYF
few	NA	TRBJ2-3	TRBV5-1	TGCGCCAGCAGCTGGCAGGGCGCAGATACGCAGTATTTT	CASSWQGADTQYF
NA	TRBD2	TRBJ2-3	TRBV30	TGTGCCTGGAGTGTACTCCCCAGCGGGGGCACAGATACGCAGTATTTT	CAWSVLPSGGTDTQYF
NA	TRBD1	TRBJ2-7	TRBV9	TGTGCCAGCAGCGTAGCAGGGGGCCCCTACGAGCAGTACTTC	CASSVAGGPYEQYF
NA	NA	TRBJ2-2	TRBV4-1	TGCGCCAGCAGCCAAGAAGTGTGGGTGAGGGTCACCGGGGAGCTGTTTTTT	CASSQEVWVRVTGELFF
NA	NA	TRBJ2-5	TRBV11-2	TGTGCCAGCAGCTTAGCGGGGGGCGATCAAGAGACCCAGTACTTC	CASSLAGGDQETQYF
once	NA	TRBJ2-1	TRBV4-1	TGCGCCAGCAGCCTTGCGCTAGGCGGATACAATGAGCAGTTCTTC	CASSLALGGYNEQFF